These 26 T cell receptor beta chains were sequenced from one sample in a study of PD-L1 blockade in urothelial cancer. Generated by immunoSEQ multiplex PCR, the TCRdb table keeps only in-frame clones and is missing some. This sample has 35,000 to 45,000 clones; 91% occur once, and the top ten carry 6% to 9.5%. Time point denoted: peripheral blood 6 weeks after treatment start. This material consisted of PBMCs, taken around atezolizumab (anti-PD-L1) treatment. Receptors originate from a man in his 70s with urothelial cancer.

The chain recombines TRBV10-1 with TRBJ2-2, with D possibly TRBD1 on 5 matching bases. The length of the CDR3 is 14 residues. CDR1 and CDR2 (germline): WNHNN, SYGVQD (reference sequence). V was trimmed by 8 bases and J by 6 bases, leaving 16 bases between them. The CDR3 DNA follows: TGCGCCAGCCTACTACCAGGGATAGCCGGGGAGCTGTTTTTT. Translating gives CASLLPGIAGELFF.

The chain couples TRBV14 to TRBJ2-5; D is unresolved. Trimming cost V 0 bases and J 5 bases, with 7 bases left between them. The germline V gene has CDR1 SGHDN and CDR2 FVKESK. The CDR3 totals 13 residues. In nucleotides, the CDR3 is TGTGCCAGCAGCCAAGATATCGGGGAGACCCAGTACTTC. Amino acids: CASSQDIGETQYF.

V and J are TRBV28 and TRBJ1-4, with D unresolved. The CDR3 is 16 amino acids. V lost 5 bases and J lost 4, with 17 bases in between. The germline V gene encodes CDR1 MDHEN and CDR2 SYDVKM. The CDR3 DNA reads as TGTGCCAGCAGTCCTGTCCAGGTTCGTCTTAATGAAAAACTGTTTTTT. Its protein is CASSPVQVRLNEKLFF.

The chain links TRBV18 to TRBJ2-7, with TRBD1 as a possible D gene (5 bases). Germline V lookup: CDR1 KGHSH, CDR2 LQKENI. The CDR3 totals 12 residues. V was clipped by 1 base and J by 7 bases, with 8 bases between them. CDR3 in amino acids: CASSPRQGEQYF. CDR3 in DNA: TGTGCCAGCTCACCACGGCAGGGAGAGCAGTACTTC.

This clone appeared once. V gene TRBV5-4 combines with J gene TRBJ2-3; D perhaps matches TRBD1 (6 bases). The CDR3 loop spans 16 amino acids. Germline CDR1 SGHNT, CDR2 YYREEE (reference sequence). The V gene lost 3 bases and the J gene lost 2 bases, with 16 bases spanning the gap. The CDR3 spells CASSSAQGGFTDTQYF. In DNA form, the CDR3 reads TGTGCCAGCAGCTCGGCACAGGGTGGTTTCACAGATACGCAGTATTTT.

This chain's CDR3 is CASSYGPTGEQYF. DNA of the CDR3: TGTGCCAGCAGCTATGGACCTACGGGGGAGCAGTACTTC. This chain connects TRBV5-4 to TRBJ2-7, with D possibly being TRBD2 (5 bases). The CDR3 consists of 13 residues. Trimming removed 3 bases at V and 7 bases at J, with 14 bases between. Germline V gene data show CDR1 as SGHNT and CDR2 as YYREEE (reference sequence).

The chain uses TRBV25-1 and TRBJ2-1, with D possibly being TRBD2 (6 bases). The CDR3 runs 15 residues. CDR1 is MGHDK and CDR2 is SYGVNS in the germline V gene. Between the trimmed V and J ends, which lost 4 bases and 5 bases, there was a span of 15 bases. The CDR3 region is CASSVLSGDNNEQFF. CDR3 coding DNA: TGTGCCAGCAGTGTTCTATCGGGAGATAACAATGAGCAGTTCTTC. Using reference TRBV25-1 and TRBJ2-1 for the parts outside the CDR3, the full variable domain is EADIYQTPRYLVIGTGKKITLECSQTMGHDKMYWYQQDPGMELHLIHYSYGVNSTEKGDLSSESTVSRIRTEHFPLTLESARPSHTSQYLCASSVLSGDNNEQFFGPGTRLTVL.

V and J are TRBV29-1 and TRBJ2-5, with 14 bases identical to TRBD2. Germline assignment: CDR1 SQVTM and CDR2 ANQGSEA. The CDR3 is made up of 13 amino acids. The CDR3 protein is CSGTSGSRETQYF. The CDR3 DNA is TGCAGTGGGACTAGCGGGAGTAGGGAGACCCAGTACTTC.

Written as DNA, the CDR3 is TGTGCCAGCAGCTTAGAAGGACAGGGGGCCAATCAGCCCCAGCATTTT. Its protein is CASSLEGQGANQPQHF. The rearrangement joins TRBV7-6 to TRBJ1-5, with 11 nucleotides matching TRBD1. V lost 1 base, J lost 3 bases, and 2 bases stayed unmatched. This CDR3 contains 16 residues. In germline, CDR1 is SGHVS, CDR2 FNYEAQ.

This chain connects TRBV14 to TRBJ1-1, with 11 bases matching TRBD1. Trimming removed 4 bases from V and 4 bases from J; junction bases left unmatched: 5. The germline V gene has CDR1 SGHDN and CDR2 FVKESK. The length of the CDR3 is 15 residues. The CDR3 bases are TGTGCCAGCAGCCTAAGGACAGGGGGCGTCACTGAAGCTTTCTTT. Translating gives CASSLRTGGVTEAFF.

The chain employs TRBV15 and TRBJ2-1; TRBD1 aligns across 10 bases. Looked up from germline, CDR1 is LNHNV and CDR2 is YYDKDF (reference sequence). There are 20 residues in the CDR3. V trimming: 3 bases; J trimming: 0 bases; junction bases outside the gene matches: 14. Here the CDR3 DNA reads TGTGCCACCAGCAGCCCGGGACAGGGGTTAGGCCGGCGCTCCTACAATGAGCAGTTCTTC. Translating gives CATSSPGQGLGRRSYNEQFF.

The V call is TRBV28, the J call TRBJ2-7, with a tentative D call TRBD1 (6 bases). V was cut by 10 bases and J by 5 bases, with 21 bases left in between. Looked up from germline, CDR1 is MDHEN and CDR2 is SYDVKM. The CDR3 is 14 residues long. The CDR3 protein is CANSRQANLHEQYF. CDR3 DNA sequence: TGTGCCAACTCTCGACAGGCAAATCTTCACGAGCAGTACTTC.

This sequence joins TRBV28 and TRBJ2-7; 8 bases fit TRBD2. There are 15 residues in the CDR3. Germline lookup yields CDR1 MDHEN and CDR2 SYDVKM. Losses at the gene ends were 4 bases for V and 2 bases for J; bases not matched to a gene: 7. Here the CDR3 reads CASSSASGLTYEQYF. In DNA form, the CDR3 reads TGTGCCAGCAGTTCCGCTAGCGGGCTTACCTACGAGCAGTACTTC. Filled out from reference TRBV28 and TRBJ2-7, the complete variable domain reads DVKVTQSSRYLVKRTGEKVFLECVQDMDHENMFWYRQDPGLGLRLIYFSYDVKMKEKGDIPEGYSVSREKKERFSLILESASTNQTSMYLCASSSASGLTYEQYFGPGTRLTVT.

J is TRBJ2-3 and V is TRBV5-1, with D possibly matching TRBD1 (6 bases). V dropped 4 bases and J dropped 1 base, with 10 bases sitting between them. Germline CDR1 is SGHRS and CDR2 is YFSETQ. The CDR3 has 14 amino acids. The CDR3, as DNA: TGCGCCAGCAGCGACGGACAGCGCACAGATACGCAGTATTTT. This encodes CASSDGQRTDTQYF.

This rearrangement joins TRBV27 to TRBJ2-3; possible D gene TRBD2, 6 bases. Germline V lookup: CDR1 MNHEY, CDR2 SMNVEV (reference sequence). This CDR3 comprises 15 residues. Trimming took 5 bases from V and 3 from J, leaving 15 bases between them. CDR3 loop: CASSNLARATDTQYF. Here the CDR3 DNA reads TGTGCCAGCAGTAACCTAGCGAGAGCAACAGATACGCAGTATTTT.

CDR3 amino acids: CASSPLTGSGNTIYF. CDR3 nucleotides: TGTGCCAGCAGTCCTCTGACAGGCTCTGGAAACACCATATATTTT. The rearrangement joins TRBV6-1 to TRBJ1-3; D possibly corresponds to TRBD1 (6 bases). Between the trimmed V and J ends, which lost 5 bases and 0 bases, there was a span of 11 bases. CDR1 MNHNS and CDR2 SASEGT come from the germline V gene. The CDR3 consists of 15 residues.

The rearrangement joins TRBV13 to TRBJ2-5; weak D call: TRBD2 (6 bases). V was trimmed by 5 bases and J by 0 bases, leaving 10 bases between them. CDR1 is PRHDT and CDR2 is FYEKMQ in the germline V gene (reference sequence). The CDR3 sequence is 14 residues long. The CDR3 sequence: CASSDSGNQETQYF. The CDR3 DNA sequence: TGTGCCAGCAGCGATAGCGGAAACCAAGAGACCCAGTACTTC.

The V and J genes are TRBV28 and TRBJ1-2; 8 bases line up with TRBD1. CDR3 length: 15 amino acids. From germline, CDR1 is MDHEN and CDR2 SYDVKM. V lost 3 bases and J lost 4; bases outside the gene matches: 7. The CDR3 DNA reads as TGTGCCAGCAGTTTGAGCGGACAGGGAGGCTATGGCTACACCTTC. Amino acids: CASSLSGQGGYGYTF.

This chain connects TRBV28 to TRBJ2-7; 8 nucleotides align to TRBD1. Losses at the gene ends were 6 bases for V and 7 bases for J; bases not matched to a gene: 5. The germline V gene has CDR1 MDHEN and CDR2 SYDVKM. This CDR3 is 12 amino acids long. The CDR3 reads CASSQGAFEQYF. CDR3 sequence (DNA): TGTGCCAGCAGCCAGGGGGCGTTTGAGCAGTACTTC.

This clone was detected only a few times. The rearrangement joins TRBV6-6 to TRBJ2-2; D gene unclear. The length of the CDR3 is 12 residues. CDR1 is MNHNY and CDR2 is SVGAGI in the germline V gene (reference sequence). Trimming pared 6 bases from V and 8 bases from J, leaving 10 bases between. CDR3 region: CASRSPTGELFF. The CDR3, as DNA: TGTGCCAGCAGGAGCCCGACAGGGGAGCTGTTTTTT.

This chain links TRBV29-1 with TRBJ1-2; TRBD1 agrees at 9 bases. The CDR3 contains 14 residues. The germline V gene encodes CDR1 SQVTM and CDR2 ANQGSEA. J was trimmed by 2 bases and V by 5 bases; bases with no gene match: 6. The CDR3 is CSVRPGQGNYGYTF. CDR3 DNA sequence: TGCAGCGTTCGGCCGGGACAGGGAAACTATGGCTACACCTTC.

This chain joins TRBV5-1 and TRBJ2-1; 10 bases are shared with TRBD2. Trimming at V came to 1 base and at J to 9 bases, leaving 7 bases not matched to a gene. There are 15 residues in the CDR3. Germline loops: CDR1 SGHRS, CDR2 YFSETQ. For the CDR3, the DNA is TGCGCCAGCAGCTTGTTGGCTAGCGGGAGAAGTGAGCAGTTCTTC. Protein sequence: CASSLLASGRSEQFF. The full variable domain, completed using reference TRBV5-1 and TRBJ2-1, is KAGVTQTPRYLIKTRGQQVTLSCSPISGHRSVSWYQQTPGQGLQFLFEYFSETQRNKGNFPGRFSGRQFSNSRSEMNVSTLELGDSALYLCASSLLASGRSEQFFGPGTRLTVL.

The gene calls are TRBV6-1 and TRBJ1-1; 7 bases match TRBD1. The CDR3 totals 14 residues. Per the germline V gene, CDR1 is MNHNS and CDR2 is SASEGT. V shed 4 bases, J shed 4 bases, and the junction held 6 bases outside the gene matches. The CDR3 sequence: CASSVITGVTEAFF. DNA of the CDR3: TGTGCCAGCAGTGTTATCACAGGGGTCACTGAAGCTTTCTTT.

The CDR3 nucleotides are TGTGCCAGCAGCTTAGGTAGATCGACAGCCACCGGGGAGCTGTTTTTT. Amino acid sequence: CASSLGRSTATGELFF. The chain recombines TRBV7-9 with TRBJ2-2, with D possibly matching TRBD1 (5 bases). From germline, CDR1 is SEHNR and CDR2 FQNEAQ (reference sequence). V was pared by 1 base and J by 4 bases, with 13 bases between. The CDR3 consists of 16 residues.

The table lists this clone with a few counts. This chain joins TRBV29-1 and TRBJ2-5; 13 positions match TRBD2. V trimming: 4 bases; J trimming: 4 bases; junction bases outside the gene matches: 0. CDR3 length: 13 amino acids. Germline-derived CDR1 and CDR2 are SQVTM and ANQGSEA. CDR3 DNA: TGCAGCGTTGGGACTAGCGGGAGAGAGACCCAGTACTTC. It yields the protein CSVGTSGRETQYF.

The chain has TRBV10-2 and TRBJ1-3; 7 positions match TRBD1. The V gene end was trimmed by 5 bases and the J gene end by 3 bases; junction bases not matched to a gene: 4. Germline CDR1 is WSHSY and CDR2 is SAAADI. The CDR3 spans 14 residues. CDR3 in amino acids: CASSSHRGGNTIYF. CDR3 nucleotides: TGCGCCAGCAGTTCTCACAGGGGTGGAAACACCATATATTTT.